This TCR beta chain was recovered during a study of OX40 agonist ivuxolimab in advanced cancers. Study-wide context: Ivuxolimab was a fully human IgG2 agonistic monoclonal antibody targeting the costimulatory receptor OX40 (CD134). Intravenous ivuxolimab was administered to patients every 2 weeks at six dose levels: 0.01, 0.1, 0.3, 1.5, 3 and 10 mg/kg. Of the approximately 53 patients in dose escalation, some 20 had hepatocellular carcinoma, roughly 15 had melanoma, 9 had renal cell carcinoma and 9 had head and neck cancer. A male proportion of roughly 85% and a mean age of approximately 61 years, ranging from about 20 to 85, were recorded for the dose-escalation cohort. Prior anti-PD-1, anti-PD-L1 or anti-CTLA-4 therapy was permitted, and approximately 40% of dose-escalation patients had received checkpoint inhibitors. Partial responses occurred in three dose-escalation patients: two with cutaneous melanoma and one with hepatocellular carcinoma. Peripheral TCRbeta sequencing was intended to test whether TCR sequence diversity was altered and clonal T-cell expansion was caused by ivuxolimab. The paper reports the monotherapy dose-escalation portion (N ≈ 50 patients) of the phase I ivuxolimab trial.

The trial excluded patients who had a history of autoimmune disease or who were on systemic immunosuppression. Peripheral blood for TCR sequencing was collected from all dose cohorts at baseline, on cycle 4 day 1, and on cycle 7 day 1. The samples were taken from a phase I, first-in-human, multicenter, open-label dose-escalation trial of ivuxolimab. Adults with locally advanced or metastatic melanoma, renal cell carcinoma, hepatocellular carcinoma or head and neck squamous cell carcinoma were enrolled in the trial. Before TCR sequencing, CD4+ T cells and CD8+ T cells from peripheral blood were sorted into separate populations. For sequencing of the TCRbeta CDR3 region, genomic DNA was extracted from the sorted cells. The immunoSEQ Assay was used to sequence the TCRbeta CDR3 regions. TCRdb carries this immuneACCESS record with in-frame sequences only. Its versions omit some clonotypes, under half of them owing to an unresolved V gene in the studies checked, with the rest unexplained. The sample yields about 140,000 clones; 85% to 95% were counted once. The ten largest clones take up under 1.3% of the sample.

On this clone: Its antigen has not been determined. Nothing much larger sits one base from this clone, and base qualities are not available.

The investigation overall reported the following: Which antigens the clonally expanded peripheral T cells were specific for was not determined. In the 0.1-3.0 mg/kg groups, partial responders were among the patients with the lowest normalized peripheral clonal expansion, particularly in CD8+ T cells. Low levels of normalized T-cell clonal expansion were also shown by some nonresponding patients. After ivuxolimab, expanded clones were on average more numerous among CD8+ T cells than among CD4+ T cells. Clonal expansion of both CD4+ and CD8+ blood T cells was observed from baseline to week 6 at doses 0.1 to 3.0 mg/kg.

The clonotype originates from an adult with an advanced solid tumor such as melanoma, head and neck, liver or kidney cancer. This material consisted of CD4+ or CD8+ T cells sorted from blood, taken in a trial of the OX40 agonist ivuxolimab.

In nucleotide form, the sequence is TGTGCCAGCAGCTCCTTCGAAGTTGCTGGAAACACCATATATTTT. The resulting protein is CASSSFEVAGNTIYF. The chain is made from TRBV7-9 and TRBJ1-3; no D gene is confidently identified. The CDR3 runs 15 amino acids, cysteine and phenylalanine included. Only CDR3 DNA remains: 45 bases, in frame from the first base. CDR1 and CDR2, per the germline V gene (reference sequence), are SEHNR and FQNEAQ. V lost 4 bases and J lost 2 bases; the stretch between them is 12 bases long.